These 16 T cell receptor beta chains share one sample of origin, sequenced in a study of a mutant IDH1 vaccine in newly diagnosed glioma. Measured with immunoSEQ multiplex PCR; TCRdb has only the in-frame clones, and not every one. The sample consists of about 41,000 clones, roughly nine tenths of them appearing once. Regarding time point: week 35, safety follow-up. Topical imiquimod accompanied each vaccine dose, which consisted of 300 ug of mutant IDH1 20-mer peptide. No antigen has been identified for these receptors. This specimen consisted of PBMCs, obtained from a glioma patient whose treatment included an IDH1 peptide vaccine. The source is a man between 35 and 55 years old with glioma.

In its sample, this clone was seen once. The chain recombines TRBV4-2 with TRBJ1-1; a possible D gene is TRBD1 (5 bases). Germline V gene sequence: CDR1 LGHNA, CDR2 YNFKEQ. V lost 0 bases and J lost 2, with 13 bases in between. The CDR3 is 16 residues long. As DNA, the CDR3 is TGTGCCAGCAGCCAAGAAGTGGGGCTTCTTAACACTGAAGCTTTCTTT. Encoded protein: CASSQEVGLLNTEAFF.

This chain uses TRBV5-6 with TRBJ1-2, with a weak D call TRBD1 (5 bases). The CDR3 extends over 14 amino acids. V was cut by 2 bases and J by 0 bases, with 8 bases left in between. Germline V gives CDR1 SGHDT, CDR2 YYEEEE. CDR3 in amino acids: CASSLRGANYGYTF. CDR3 nucleotide sequence: TGTGCCAGCAGCTTAAGGGGAGCTAACTATGGCTACACCTTC.

The chain joins TRBV28 to TRBJ2-7, with 7 bases aligning to TRBD1. V was pared by 7 bases and J by 3 bases, with 15 bases of the junction left unmatched. Germline CDR1 and CDR2: MDHEN and SYDVKM. The CDR3 is 16 residues long. The CDR3 coding sequence is TGTGCCAGCAAACCTCCGGGGACAGTGATCCTCTACGAGCAGTACTTC. Its translation is CASKPPGTVILYEQYF.

The V call is TRBV28, the J call TRBJ2-7; no clear D gene. Between the trimmed V and J ends, which lost 10 bases and 1 base, there was a span of 17 bases. The CDR3 loop spans 14 amino acids. Germline lookup yields CDR1 MDHEN and CDR2 SYDVKM. The CDR3 DNA reads as TGTGCCACCTCTGCATATCTGGGATCCTACGAGCAGTACGTC. This codes for CATSAYLGSYEQYV.

This sequence joins TRBV27 and TRBJ1-6; D possibly corresponds to TRBD1 (5 bases). This CDR3 region has 16 residues. V lost 5 bases and J lost 7, with 18 bases in between. The germline CDR1 and CDR2 sequences are MNHEY and SMNVEV (reference sequence). The CDR3, as DNA: TGTGCCAGCAGTATACTCCAGGGATTAGGCAATTCACCCCTCCACTTT. Translated: CASSILQGLGNSPLHF.

The chain uses TRBV28 and TRBJ1-5; D is uncertain. The CDR3 contains 12 residues. Trimming cost V 7 bases and J 9 bases, with 13 bases left between them. Germline V CDR1 and CDR2: MDHEN, SYDVKM. The chain's CDR3 is CASTPLRGPQHF. The CDR3 coding sequence is TGTGCCAGCACCCCGCTTCGAGGGCCCCAGCATTTT.

This chain connects TRBV27 to TRBJ2-7; D gene unclear. CDR1 and CDR2 from the germline V gene are MNHEY and SMNVEV (reference sequence). CDR3 length: 12 residues. Trimming removed 1 base from V and 6 bases from J, with 7 bases in between. CDR3 sequence reads: CASSLYPSEQYF. The DNA for the CDR3 is TGTGCCAGCAGTTTATATCCATCCGAGCAGTACTTC.

The J gene is TRBJ1-1, the V gene TRBV2; D remains unclear. The V and J ends lost 7 bases and 3 bases respectively, with 18 bases between them. Germline values: CDR1 SNHLY, CDR2 FYNNEI. The CDR3 has 15 residues. CDR3 sequence reads: CASNPTTGSYTEAFF. CDR3 in DNA: TGTGCCAGCAACCCCACGACGGGTTCGTACACTGAAGCTTTCTTT.

This chain connects TRBV19 to TRBJ1-3, with D hard to call. The CDR3 runs to 16 residues. Trimming stripped 4 bases from V and 0 bases from J, with 13 bases between. The germline V gene has CDR1 LNHDA and CDR2 SQIVND (reference sequence). CDR3 loop: CASSTLHGYSGNTIYF. DNA of the CDR3: TGTGCCAGTAGTACACTCCACGGTTACTCTGGAAACACCATATATTTT.

The chain links TRBV7-2 to TRBJ2-5; 8 bases map to TRBD2. Germline CDR1 reads SGHTA; CDR2 reads FQGNSA. The V segment lost 7 bases and the J segment 3 bases; nucleotides outside the gene matches: 7. The CDR3 runs to 14 residues. CDR3: CASTFSGTKETQYF. The CDR3 nucleotides read TGTGCCAGCACCTTTAGCGGGACTAAAGAGACCCAGTACTTC.

The chain joins TRBV30 to TRBJ1-5; perhaps TRBD1 as D (5 bases). Trimming pared 2 bases from V and 2 bases from J, leaving 10 bases between. Germline loops: CDR1 GTSNPN, CDR2 SVGIG (reference sequence). The CDR3 is 14 amino acids. The CDR3 region has the DNA TGTGCCTGGAGTTCGGGGCTCCGCAATCAGCCCCAGCATTTT. Its protein product is CAWSSGLRNQPQHF.

This chain links TRBV5-8 with TRBJ2-7, with D unresolved. The CDR3 runs 17 residues. Trimming removed 1 base at V and 0 bases at J, with 17 bases between. The germline gives CDR1 SGHTS, CDR2 YDEGEE. CDR3 amino acids: CASSLRLDTLSSYEQYV. In DNA, the CDR3 is TGTGCCAGCAGCTTGCGCCTCGACACTCTGAGCTCCTACGAGCAGTACGTC.

This chain joins TRBV2 and TRBJ1-5; D gene uncertain. The CDR3 covers 13 residues. Per the germline V gene, CDR1 is SNHLY and CDR2 is FYNNEI. V lost 3 bases to trimming and J lost 3 bases, with 6 bases between them. The CDR3 here is CASSETFNQPQHF. CDR3 in DNA: TGTGCCAGCAGTGAGACCTTCAATCAGCCCCAGCATTTT.

Only one count was recorded for this clone. The chain links TRBV19 to TRBJ1-5; 8 bases align to TRBD1. Germline V lookup: CDR1 LNHDA, CDR2 SQIVND (reference sequence). The CDR3 extends over 16 amino acids. The V gene end was trimmed by 5 bases and the J gene end by 0 bases; junction bases not matched to a gene: 6. CDR3 sequence reads: CASSVRQGSSNQPQHF. The DNA of the CDR3 is TGTGCCAGTAGTGTACGACAGGGGTCTAGCAATCAGCCCCAGCATTTT.

The count of this clone is one. The CDR3 DNA reads TGTGCCAGCAAAGCGGACAGGGACGTCTATGGCTACACCTTC. Residues: CASKADRDVYGYTF. The chain is built from TRBV9 and TRBJ1-2; 8 nucleotides align to TRBD1. Germline CDR1 is SGDLS and CDR2 is YYNGEE. V dropped 6 bases and J dropped 4; count of bases not matched to a gene: 8. CDR3 length equals 14 residues.

This clone was seen only a few times. This sequence joins TRBV6-4 and TRBJ2-2, with 11 bases fitting TRBD2. V lost 3 bases, J lost 5 bases, and 2 bases stayed unmatched. This CDR3 contains 15 residues. Per the germline V gene, CDR1 is MRHNA and CDR2 is SNTAGT. The CDR3 sequence is CASSELAGETGELFF. DNA of the CDR3: TGTGCCAGCAGTGAACTAGCGGGAGAAACCGGGGAGCTGTTTTTT.